These 10 T cell receptor beta chains originate from one sample sequenced in a study of blood T cell repertoires in COVID-19. Produced via immunoSEQ multiplex PCR; TCRdb's table is partial and in-frame only. Among approximately 280,000 clones listed, more than 85% were seen once. Sample: peripheral blood. The origin of the receptors is a man in his forties with acute or convalescent COVID-19.

This clone occurred a few times. The genes are TRBV5-1 and TRBJ2-7; D not resolved. The CDR3 length is 14 residues. The V and J ends lost 1 base and 0 bases respectively, with 8 bases between them. Germline CDR1 reads SGHRS; CDR2 reads YFSETQ. In nucleotides, the CDR3 is TGCGCCAGCAGCTTGAACACCTTCTCCTACGAGCAGTACTTC. This encodes CASSLNTFSYEQYF.

This clone was detected once. The chain combines TRBV5-1 with TRBJ1-5; D gene unclear. The V gene lost 3 bases and the J gene lost 5 bases, with 9 bases spanning the gap. The germline CDR1 and CDR2 sequences are SGHRS and YFSETQ. This CDR3 contains 13 residues. The CDR3 spells CASSSHPDQPQHF. The CDR3 nucleotides are TGCGCCAGCAGCTCCCACCCAGATCAGCCCCAGCATTTT. Drawing the rest from reference TRBV5-1 and TRBJ1-5, the complete variable domain is KAGVTQTPRYLIKTRGQQVTLSCSPISGHRSVSWYQQTPGQGLQFLFEYFSETQRNKGNFPGRFSGRQFSNSRSEMNVSTLELGDSALYLCASSSHPDQPQHFGDGTRLSIL.

The chain links TRBV3-1 (or the pseudogene TRBV3-2) to TRBJ1-1; a weak D match, TRBD1 (5 bases). The V end was cut by 0 bases, the J end by 11 bases, with 13 bases between. In germline, CDR1 is LGHDT, CDR2 YNNKEL (reference sequence). There are 13 residues in the CDR3. CDR3 nucleotide sequence: TGTGCCAGCAGCCAAGAAGGGGCAGGGAAGGCTTTCTTT. This encodes CASSQEGAGKAFF.

Written as DNA, the CDR3 is TGTGCCAGCAGTTTAACTGGACGGGGCTACGAGCAGTACTTC. It yields the protein CASSLTGRGYEQYF. The chain is built from TRBV27 and TRBJ2-7; tentative D call: TRBD2 (5 bases). This CDR3 has 14 residues. Trimming took off 2 bases at V and 3 bases at J, with 11 bases between the two ends. Per germline, CDR1 MNHEY and CDR2 SMNVEV (reference sequence).

The J gene is TRBJ1-2, the V gene TRBV27; D perhaps matches TRBD1 (5 bases). V was pared by 4 bases and J by 2 bases, with 11 bases between. The CDR3 is 14 residues long. The germline gives CDR1 MNHEY, CDR2 SMNVEV (reference sequence). CDR3 bases: TGTGCCAGCAGTTATGACAGTGACAACTATGGCTACACCTTC. This translates into CASSYDSDNYGYTF.

This chain uses TRBV7-3 with TRBJ2-4, with a tentative D call TRBD2 (7 bases). V dropped 5 bases and J dropped 9 bases, with 23 bases sitting between them. The CDR3 covers 16 residues. Per germline, CDR1 SGHTA and CDR2 FQGTGA. The CDR3: CASSPDGGRDPGIQYF. CDR3 bases: TGTGCCAGCAGCCCGGACGGGGGGCGGGATCCGGGCATTCAGTACTTC.

V and J are TRBV9 and TRBJ1-3, with D possibly matching TRBD1 (6 bases). Germline CDR1 and CDR2: SGDLS and YYNGEE. V dropped 4 bases and J dropped 3 bases, with 17 bases sitting between them. The CDR3 loop spans 16 amino acids. The CDR3 region has the DNA TGTGCCAGCAGCCCCCGTGGGGGGGGCGGTGGAAACACCATATATTTT. This sequence encodes CASSPRGGGGGNTIYF.

V gene TRBV12-2 combines with J gene TRBJ2-2; no DNA check was done on the table's D call, TRBD2. TRBV12-2 is marked as a pseudogene. The CDR3 is 16 amino acids. The CDR3 DNA reads as TGTGCAAGTCGCTCCTTTTGGAGGGTAAACACCGGGGAGCTGTTTTTT. Amino acid sequence: CASRSFWRVNTGELFF.

This clone appeared a single time. The J gene is TRBJ1-4, the V gene TRBV5-4, with 10 nucleotides matching TRBD1. Germline assignment: CDR1 SGHNT and CDR2 YYREEE (reference sequence). The CDR3 has 15 amino acids. The J segment lost 2 bases and the V segment lost 4 bases, leaving 2 bases of the junction unmatched. In DNA, the CDR3 is TGTGCCAGCAGCAGGGGACAGGGGACTAATGAAAAACTGTTTTTT. Its protein product is CASSRGQGTNEKLFF.

This sequence joins TRBV28 and TRBJ1-2; a weak D match, TRBD1 (6 bases). Germline CDR1 and CDR2: MDHEN and SYDVKM. V was shortened by 2 bases and J by 8 bases, with 15 bases between the two germline ends. This CDR3 is 14 amino acids long. CDR3 nucleotide sequence: TGTGCCAGCAGTTTACAACAGGGATGGGGAGGCTACACCTTC. Its translation: CASSLQQGWGGYTF.